This T cell receptor beta chain was sequenced during a study of T cells expressing NK-cell markers. Study information: Repertoires of TCR beta were obtained from T cells sorted as CD3+CD56+NKG2C+, CD3+CD56+NKG2C- and CD3+CD56-NKG2C+.

TCRdb re-called the 5' RACE reads and catalogs CDR3 proteins one per entry, DNA excluded. This table lists 550,000 to 600,000 distinct CDR3 sequences. The CDR3 has 20 residues. The germline gives CDR1 SGHVS, CDR2 FNYEAQ. This TCR derives from a man younger than 35 in good health. Specimen: blood T cells: a sorted CD56 or NKG2C T cell subset, CD4+ or CD8+ T cells, or bulk PBMC T cells (not recorded which). V gene TRBV7-6 combines with J gene TRBJ2-3; TCRdb's D call of TRBD2 is untestable without DNA. CDR3: CASSLFTSGGTSGSTDTQYF.